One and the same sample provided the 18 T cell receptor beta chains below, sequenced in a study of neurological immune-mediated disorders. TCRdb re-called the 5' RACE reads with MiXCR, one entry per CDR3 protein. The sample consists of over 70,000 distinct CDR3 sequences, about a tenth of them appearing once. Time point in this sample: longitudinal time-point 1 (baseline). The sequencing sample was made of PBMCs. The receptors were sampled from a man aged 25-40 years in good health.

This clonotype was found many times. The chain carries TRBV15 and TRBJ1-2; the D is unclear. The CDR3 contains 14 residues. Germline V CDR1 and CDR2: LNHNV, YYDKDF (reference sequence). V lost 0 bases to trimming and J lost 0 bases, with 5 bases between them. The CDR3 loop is CATSRDLANYGYTF. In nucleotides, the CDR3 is TGTGCCACCAGCAGAGATCTAGCTAACTATGGCTACACCTTC.

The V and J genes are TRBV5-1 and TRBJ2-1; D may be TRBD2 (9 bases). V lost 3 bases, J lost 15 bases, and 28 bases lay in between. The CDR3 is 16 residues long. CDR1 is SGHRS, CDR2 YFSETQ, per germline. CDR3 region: CASSWTGFRASGESFF. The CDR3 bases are TGCGCCAGCAGCTGGACAGGGTTTAGGGCTAGCGGGGAGTCGTTCTTC.

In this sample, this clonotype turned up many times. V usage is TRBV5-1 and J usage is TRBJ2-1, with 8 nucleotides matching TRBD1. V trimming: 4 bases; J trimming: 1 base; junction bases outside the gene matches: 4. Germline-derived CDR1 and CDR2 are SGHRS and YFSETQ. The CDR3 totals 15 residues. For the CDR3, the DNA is TGCGCCAGCAGCACGGGACAGGCTTCCTACAATGAGCAGTTCTTC. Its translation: CASSTGQASYNEQFF. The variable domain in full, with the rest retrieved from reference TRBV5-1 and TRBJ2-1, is KAGVTQTPRYLIKTRGQQVTLSCSPISGHRSVSWYQQTPGQGLQFLFEYFSETQRNKGNFPGRFSGRQFSNSRSEMNVSTLELGDSALYLCASSTGQASYNEQFFGPGTRLTVL.

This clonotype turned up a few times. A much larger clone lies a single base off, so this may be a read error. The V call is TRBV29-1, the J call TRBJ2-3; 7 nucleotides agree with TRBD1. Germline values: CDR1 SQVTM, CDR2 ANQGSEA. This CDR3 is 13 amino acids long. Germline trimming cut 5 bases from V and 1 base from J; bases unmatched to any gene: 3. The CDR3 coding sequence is TGCAGCGTTCAGGGGGATGGCACAGATACGCAGTATTTT. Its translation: CSVQGDGTDTQYF.

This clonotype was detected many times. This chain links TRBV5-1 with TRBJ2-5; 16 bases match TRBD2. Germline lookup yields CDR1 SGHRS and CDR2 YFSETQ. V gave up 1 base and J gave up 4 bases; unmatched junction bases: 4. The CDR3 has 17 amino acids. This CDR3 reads CASSLSGLAGGRETQYF. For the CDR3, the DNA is TGCGCCAGCAGCTTGTCGGGACTAGCGGGAGGGCGAGAGACCCAGTACTTC.

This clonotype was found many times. The CDR3 DNA follows: TGCAGCGTTGGCCTCGGGACAGCGGTCGACGAGCAGTACTTC. It is translated as CSVGLGTAVDEQYF. The chain combines TRBV29-1 with TRBJ2-7; 7 nucleotides match TRBD1. Looked up from germline, CDR1 is SQVTM and CDR2 is ANQGSEA. Trimming took 4 bases from V and 5 from J; bases not matched to a gene: 11. There are 14 residues in the CDR3.

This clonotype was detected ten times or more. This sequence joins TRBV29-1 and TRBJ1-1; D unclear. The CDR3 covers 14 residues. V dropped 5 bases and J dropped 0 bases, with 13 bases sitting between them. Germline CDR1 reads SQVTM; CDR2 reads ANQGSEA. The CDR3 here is CSVLRDTLNTEAFF. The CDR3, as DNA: TGCAGCGTTCTCCGAGACACGTTGAACACTGAAGCTTTCTTT.

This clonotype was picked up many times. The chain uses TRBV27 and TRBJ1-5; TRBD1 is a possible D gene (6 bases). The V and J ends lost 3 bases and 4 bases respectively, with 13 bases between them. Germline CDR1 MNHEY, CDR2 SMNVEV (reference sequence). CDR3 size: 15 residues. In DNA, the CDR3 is TGTGCCAGCAGTTTTTTAGGACAGCTAAATCAGCCCCAGCATTTT. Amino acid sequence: CASSFLGQLNQPQHF.

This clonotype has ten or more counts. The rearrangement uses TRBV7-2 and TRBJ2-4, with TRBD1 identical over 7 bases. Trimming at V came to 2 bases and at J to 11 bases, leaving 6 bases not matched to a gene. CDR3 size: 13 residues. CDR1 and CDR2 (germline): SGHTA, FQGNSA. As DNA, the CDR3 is TGTGCCAGCAGCTTACCGGGACAGAACTTTCAGTACTTC. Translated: CASSLPGQNFQYF.

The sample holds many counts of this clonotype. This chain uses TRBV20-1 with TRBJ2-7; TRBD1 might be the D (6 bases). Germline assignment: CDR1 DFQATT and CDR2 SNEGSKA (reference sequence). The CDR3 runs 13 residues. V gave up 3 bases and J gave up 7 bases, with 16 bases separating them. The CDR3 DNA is TGCAGTGCTAGCTACAGGGAGTGGGGAGAGCAGTACTTC. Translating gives CSASYREWGEQYF.

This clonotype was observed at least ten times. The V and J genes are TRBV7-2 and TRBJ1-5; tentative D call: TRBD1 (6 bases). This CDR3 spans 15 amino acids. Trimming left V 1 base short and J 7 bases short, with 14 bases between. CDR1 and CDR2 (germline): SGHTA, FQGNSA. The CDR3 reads CASSLEGQLGQPQHF. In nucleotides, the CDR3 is TGTGCCAGCAGCTTAGAAGGACAGCTAGGACAGCCCCAGCATTTT.

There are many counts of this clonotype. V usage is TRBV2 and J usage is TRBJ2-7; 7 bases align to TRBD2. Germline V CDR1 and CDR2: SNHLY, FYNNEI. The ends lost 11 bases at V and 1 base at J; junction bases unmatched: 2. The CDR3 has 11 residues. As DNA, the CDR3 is TGTGCCGGGGGGGGGTCCTACGAGCAGTACTTC. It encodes CAGGGSYEQYF. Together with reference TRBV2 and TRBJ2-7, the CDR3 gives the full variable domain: EPEVTQTPSHQVTQMGQEVILRCVPISNHLYFYWYRQILGQKVEFLVSFYNNEISEKSEIFDDQFSVERPDGSNFTLKIRSTKLEDSAMYFCAGGGSYEQYFGPGTRLTVT.

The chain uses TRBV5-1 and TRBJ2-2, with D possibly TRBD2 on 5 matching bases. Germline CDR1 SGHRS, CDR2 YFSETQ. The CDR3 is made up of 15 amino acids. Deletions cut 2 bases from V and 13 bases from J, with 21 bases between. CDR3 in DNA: TGCGCCAGCAGCTTCGGAGGCCCGAACACCGCGGGGCTGTTTTTT. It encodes CASSFGGPNTAGLFF.

The CDR3 region is CASSQTGIGNTIYF. The CDR3 bases are TGTGCCAGCAGTCAAACAGGGATTGGAAACACCATATATTTT. The V and J genes are TRBV7-3 and TRBJ1-3; D perhaps matches TRBD1 (6 bases). Per germline, CDR1 SGHTA and CDR2 FQGTGA. V was shortened by 6 bases and J by 3 bases, with 12 bases between the two germline ends. The length of the CDR3 is 14 residues.

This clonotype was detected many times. CDR3 nucleotide sequence: TGTGCCAGCAGCTTGGTTGGGGCAGAGTACTTC. Protein product: CASSLVGAEYF. This sequence joins TRBV5-5 and TRBJ2-5; D may be TRBD1 (5 bases). The V end was cut by 0 bases, the J end by 12 bases, with 9 bases between. Germline values: CDR1 SGHKS, CDR2 YYEKEE (reference sequence). The CDR3 totals 11 residues.

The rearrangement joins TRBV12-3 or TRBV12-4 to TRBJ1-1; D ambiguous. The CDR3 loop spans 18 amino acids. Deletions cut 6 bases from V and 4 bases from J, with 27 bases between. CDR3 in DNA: TGTGCCAGCAGGCCCTCCCGTCCCAGCTCGCCAGCGCTCACTGAAGCTTTCTTT. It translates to CASRPSRPSSPALTEAFF.

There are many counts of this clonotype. CDR3 coding DNA: TGTGCCAGCAGTCCGTCGGGGCAGGGGTATGGCTACACCTTC. This gives the protein CASSPSGQGYGYTF. The chain links TRBV12-3 or TRBV12-4 to TRBJ1-2; a possible D gene is TRBD1 (6 bases). The CDR3 totals 14 residues. The ends were cut back, 5 bases at V and 5 bases at J, with 15 bases in the middle.

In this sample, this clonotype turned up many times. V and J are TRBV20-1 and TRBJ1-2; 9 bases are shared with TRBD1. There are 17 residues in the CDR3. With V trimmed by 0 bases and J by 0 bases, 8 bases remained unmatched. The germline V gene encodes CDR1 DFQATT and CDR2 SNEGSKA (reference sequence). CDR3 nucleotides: TGCAGTGCTAGAGACTATACCGGGACAGGGACTAACTATGGCTACACCTTC. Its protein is CSARDYTGTGTNYGYTF.